This TCR beta chain was sequenced in a study of T cell repertoires in cytomegalovirus infection. On the study more broadly: Indicated by public TCR beta signatures were CMV infection and matching HLA type. Whole-study findings and limits: CMV-specific HLA-C-restricted TCR beta clonotypes dominated the ex vivo response. Based on cumulative public TCR beta family frequency, carriers of CMV plus the relevant HLA were identified.

Concerning this clonotype: As yet, its antigen is unknown.

Using its own MiXCR run on the reads, TCRdb lists one record per CDR3 protein. The sample shows 150,000 to 200,000 distinct CDR3 sequences, roughly 27% of them seen only once. This CDR3 is built from 17 residues. The ends lost 4 bases at V and 1 base at J; junction bases unmatched: 10. The germline V gene has CDR1 SGHNT and CDR2 YYREEE (reference sequence). The receptor was isolated from a human donor in good health (CMV status not recorded). Some clones in this sample may be carry-over from other donors' samples. The chain links TRBV5-4 to TRBJ2-2; 7 nucleotides align to TRBD2. The material sequenced was PBMCs. The CDR3 sequence: CASSPPEIAGNTGELFF. The CDR3 nucleotides are TGTGCCAGCAGCCCCCCTGAAATAGCGGGGAACACCGGGGAGCTGTTTTTT.